This is a list of T cell receptor beta chains from one sample in a study of blood T cell repertoires in COVID-19. Libraries were prepared by immunoSEQ multiplex PCR; TCRdb keeps only in-frame clonotypes and omits some of them. The sample yields a few hundred thousand clones, 70% to 90% seen once. The source material was PBMCs or T cells enriched from blood (not recorded which). The source of these receptors is a woman aged 25 to 39 who had recovered from COVID-19. The CDR3 runs from the conserved cysteine through the conserved F or W. A D gene is named only where the DNA matches it firmly. The size field is filled for only some rows; it gives once, few, many or a size class.

CDR3 DNA: TGCGCCAGCAGCCCCGCTGGGTCGTGGTCGGGGATCGCAGATACGCAGTATTTT; CDR3 protein: CASSPAGSWSGIADTQYF; V gene: TRBV4-1; clone size: many; D gene: NA; J gene: TRBJ2-3
CDR3 DNA: TGTGCTAGCAGCTCCTCTTTCTCGGGGGGGCCGACCACCGGGGAGCTGTTTTTT; CDR3 protein: CASSSSFSGGPTTGELFF; V gene: TRBV7-7; clone size: NA; D gene: TRBD2; J gene: TRBJ2-2
CDR3 DNA: TGTGCCAGCAGCGTCGGAGGGAGCAATCAGCCCCAGCATTTT; CDR3 protein: CASSVGGSNQPQHF; V gene: TRBV9; clone size: NA; D gene: NA; J gene: TRBJ1-5
CDR3 DNA: TGTGCCAGCAGCGTAGGCCCGAGCTCCTACGAGCAGTACTTC; CDR3 protein: CASSVGPSSYEQYF; V gene: TRBV9; clone size: NA; D gene: NA; J gene: TRBJ2-7
CDR3 DNA: TGTGCCAGCAGCTACCGACATACGAGCAATCAGCCCCAGCATTTT; CDR3 protein: CASSYRHTSNQPQHF; V gene: TRBV5-8; clone size: NA; D gene: NA; J gene: TRBJ1-5
CDR3 DNA: TGTGCCAGCAGTATTGGGGGCCCGAACACCGGGGAGCTGTTTTTT; CDR3 protein: CASSIGGPNTGELFF; V gene: TRBV19; clone size: NA; D gene: NA; J gene: TRBJ2-2
CDR3 DNA: TGTGCCTGGAGTTACGGGACCTACGAGCAGTACTTC; CDR3 protein: CAWSYGTYEQYF; V gene: TRBV30; clone size: NA; D gene: NA; J gene: TRBJ2-7
CDR3 DNA: TGCGCCAGCAGCGGGGGGAGGAACACTGAAGCTTTCTTT; CDR3 protein: CASSGGRNTEAFF; V gene: TRBV5-1; clone size: NA; D gene: NA; J gene: TRBJ1-1
CDR3 DNA: TGTGCCAGCTCACCACCCGTAGGGGTACCACCCTTATACTCTGGAAACACCATATATTTT; CDR3 protein: CASSPPVGVPPLYSGNTIYF; V gene: TRBV18; clone size: NA; D gene: NA; J gene: TRBJ1-3
CDR3 DNA: TGCGCCAGCAGCCCGATGCGGGGCTACGAGCAGTACTTC; CDR3 protein: CASSPMRGYEQYF; V gene: TRBV5-1; clone size: NA; D gene: NA; J gene: TRBJ2-7
CDR3 DNA: TGTGCCAGTAGTATAGGCTGGGCAGAAGCTAACTATGGCTACACCTTC; CDR3 protein: CASSIGWAEANYGYTF; V gene: TRBV19; clone size: once; D gene: NA; J gene: TRBJ1-2
CDR3 DNA: TGCGCCAGCAGTGCGGCAGGGGCGGAGGAGACCCAGTACTTC; CDR3 protein: CASSAAGAEETQYF; V gene: TRBV10-1; clone size: NA; D gene: NA; J gene: TRBJ2-5
CDR3 DNA: TGCAGCGTTGAAGTCGGGACTAGCGCGATCAATGAGCAGTTCTTC; CDR3 protein: CSVEVGTSAINEQFF; V gene: TRBV29-1; clone size: NA; D gene: TRBD2; J gene: TRBJ2-1
CDR3 DNA: TGCGCCAGCAGCCAAGATTCCGGGGGCACTGAAGCTTTCTTT; CDR3 protein: CASSQDSGGTEAFF; V gene: TRBV4-3; clone size: NA; D gene: NA; J gene: TRBJ1-1
CDR3 DNA: TGCGCCAGCAGCCAAGGTGGGTCATCTAGGTTCACTGAAGCTTTCTTT; CDR3 protein: CASSQGGSSRFTEAFF; V gene: TRBV4-3; clone size: NA; D gene: NA; J gene: TRBJ1-1
CDR3 DNA: TGTGCCGCGAGAGCGGGACCTGGTGGAGATACGCAGTATTTT; CDR3 protein: CAARAGPGGDTQYF; V gene: TRBV7-2; clone size: NA; D gene: TRBD2; J gene: TRBJ2-3
CDR3 DNA: TGTGCCAGCAGCCCGCTCAGGGTAGCTGGAAACACCATATATTTT; CDR3 protein: CASSPLRVAGNTIYF; V gene: TRBV7-8; clone size: once; D gene: NA; J gene: TRBJ1-3
CDR3 DNA: TGTGCCAGTACCTTTACAGGGGGTTATGGCTACACCTTC; CDR3 protein: CASTFTGGYGYTF; V gene: TRBV19; clone size: NA; D gene: TRBD1; J gene: TRBJ1-2
CDR3 DNA: TGTGCCAGCAATCCGGACAGGGGGTTATTTGATGAGCAGTTCTTC; CDR3 protein: CASNPDRGLFDEQFF; V gene: TRBV27; clone size: NA; D gene: TRBD1; J gene: TRBJ2-1
CDR3 DNA: TGTGCCAGCACTTTCGGACAGGGGGCTGGTGGCTACACCTTC; CDR3 protein: CASTFGQGAGGYTF; V gene: TRBV5-4; clone size: NA; D gene: TRBD1; J gene: TRBJ1-2
CDR3 DNA: TGCGCCAGCAGACGAGCTGAGGGGGCCACCCGCGGGGAGCTGTTTTTT; CDR3 protein: CASRRAEGATRGELFF; V gene: TRBV5-1; clone size: NA; D gene: TRBD1; J gene: TRBJ2-2
CDR3 DNA: TGTGCCAGCAGCTTAAGGCGGGGGGCCCCAGATACGCAGTATTTT; CDR3 protein: CASSLRRGAPDTQYF; V gene: TRBV7-6; clone size: NA; D gene: TRBD2; J gene: TRBJ2-3
CDR3 DNA: TGTGCCAGCAGCCAAGTCGCGGGGGGGGGCGAGACCCAGTACTTC; CDR3 protein: CASSQVAGGGETQYF; V gene: TRBV4-2; clone size: NA; D gene: TRBD2; J gene: TRBJ2-5
CDR3 DNA: TGTGCCAGCAGTTTTACGGACAGCTCTGGGGCCAACGTCCTGACTTTC; CDR3 protein: CASSFTDSSGANVLTF; V gene: TRBV6-5; clone size: NA; D gene: NA; J gene: TRBJ2-6
CDR3 DNA: TGTGCCAGCAGCCCGAGGTTTCGCTATGGCTACACCTTC; CDR3 protein: CASSPRFRYGYTF; V gene: TRBV4-2; clone size: NA; D gene: NA; J gene: TRBJ1-2
CDR3 DNA: TGTGCCAGCAGTTCCGGACAGGCGAACACTGAAGCTTTCTTT; CDR3 protein: CASSSGQANTEAFF; V gene: TRBV28; clone size: NA; D gene: TRBD1; J gene: TRBJ1-1
CDR3 DNA: TGTGCCAGCAGTGATAGCTACGAGCAGTACTTC; CDR3 protein: CASSDSYEQYF; V gene: TRBV25-1; clone size: NA; D gene: NA; J gene: TRBJ2-7
CDR3 DNA: TGCGCCAGCAGCCAATTCAGGGGAGTCTCCTATGGCTACACCTTC; CDR3 protein: CASSQFRGVSYGYTF; V gene: TRBV4-3; clone size: few; D gene: NA; J gene: TRBJ1-2
CDR3 DNA: TGTGCCAGCAGCTCTCTGACTAGCGGGGGCCGAGACAGATACGCAGTATTT; CDR3 protein: CASSSLTSGGRDRYAVF; V gene: TRBV7-9; clone size: NA; D gene: TRBD2; J gene: TRBJ2-3
CDR3 DNA: TGTGCCAGCAGCTTTCGGACAGGACCTAGCTCCTATAATTCACCCCTCCACTTT; CDR3 protein: CASSFRTGPSSYNSPLHF; V gene: TRBV5-6; clone size: NA; D gene: TRBD1; J gene: TRBJ1-6
CDR3 DNA: TGTGCCAGCAGTTACTCCAGGGCAGCGGGAAGCACAGATACGCAGTATTTT; CDR3 protein: CASSYSRAAGSTDTQYF; V gene: TRBV6-2/TRBV6-3; clone size: NA; D gene: TRBD2; J gene: TRBJ2-3
CDR3 DNA: TGTGCCAGCGCACCCGGGGGGCGCGATGGCTACACCTTC; CDR3 protein: CASAPGGRDGYTF; V gene: TRBV25-1; clone size: NA; D gene: NA; J gene: TRBJ1-2
CDR3 DNA: TGTGCCATCAGTCCAGGAGACAGGGACCAGTACAATGAGCAGTTCTTC; CDR3 protein: CAISPGDRDQYNEQFF; V gene: TRBV10-3; clone size: NA; D gene: TRBD1; J gene: TRBJ2-1
CDR3 DNA: TGTGCCAGCAGCCAGCCCCGGACTGGGCGGCCGAACACTGAAGCTTTCTTT; CDR3 protein: CASSQPRTGRPNTEAFF; V gene: TRBV3-1/TRBV3-2; clone size: NA; D gene: NA; J gene: TRBJ1-1
CDR3 DNA: TGTGCCAGCAGTGAAATTTTTTCGACAGACAACTATGGCTACACCTTC; CDR3 protein: CASSEIFSTDNYGYTF; V gene: TRBV6-4; clone size: few; D gene: NA; J gene: TRBJ1-2
CDR3 DNA: TGTGCCAGCAGCGGGACTAGCGGATACAATGAGCAGTTCTTC; CDR3 protein: CASSGTSGYNEQFF; V gene: TRBV5-4; clone size: NA; D gene: TRBD2; J gene: TRBJ2-1
CDR3 DNA: TGTGCCAGCAGCTTGAACAGGGCATTACAACAGCCCCAGCATTTT; CDR3 protein: CASSLNRALQQPQHF; V gene: TRBV7-2; clone size: NA; D gene: NA; J gene: TRBJ1-5
CDR3 DNA: TGTGCCTGGAGTGCCGGGACACTTAGGGGAAACATTCAGTACTTC; CDR3 protein: CAWSAGTLRGNIQYF; V gene: TRBV30; clone size: NA; D gene: NA; J gene: TRBJ2-4
CDR3 DNA: TGTGCCAGCAGTTTTGGACTAGCGGGGGTATACACCGGGGAGCTGTTTTTT; CDR3 protein: CASSFGLAGVYTGELFF; V gene: TRBV6-2/TRBV6-3; clone size: NA; D gene: TRBD2; J gene: TRBJ2-2
CDR3 DNA: TGTGCCAGTAGTCGCCGACTAGAATCCTACAATGAGCAGTTCTTC; CDR3 protein: CASSRRLESYNEQFF; V gene: TRBV19; clone size: once; D gene: NA; J gene: TRBJ2-1
CDR3 DNA: TGCGCCAGCAGTTCCCGGGACAGGGGTTTAACTGAAGCTTTCTTT; CDR3 protein: CASSSRDRGLTEAFF; V gene: TRBV5-1; clone size: NA; D gene: TRBD1; J gene: TRBJ1-1
CDR3 DNA: TGTGCCAGCAGCCCCCAAGGACAGGGTTTACGTGGCTACACCTTC; CDR3 protein: CASSPQGQGLRGYTF; V gene: TRBV7-2; clone size: NA; D gene: TRBD1; J gene: TRBJ1-2